These 22 T cell receptor beta chains came from one sample sequenced in a study of control samples from healthy donors and cancer patients. Assay used: immunoSEQ multiplex PCR; TCRdb lists only in-frame clones, some missing. The sample has around 74,000 clones, roughly 92% seen once. Sequenced sample: blood. The origin of the receptors is a woman aged 60-75 years in good health.

The rearrangement links TRBV14 to TRBJ1-2; tentative D call: TRBD1 (5 bases). The length of the CDR3 is 12 residues. The germline V and J ends were trimmed by 4 bases and 4 bases, with 7 bases remaining between them. Looked up from germline, CDR1 is SGHDN and CDR2 is FVKESK. The CDR3 is CASSPGTYGYTF. CDR3 in DNA: TGTGCCAGCAGCCCGGGGACCTATGGCTACACCTTC. The variable domain in full, with the rest retrieved from reference TRBV14 and TRBJ1-2, is EAGVTQFPSHSVIEKGQTVTLRCDPISGHDNLYWYRRVMGKEIKFLLHFVKESKQDESGMPNNRFLAERTGGTYSTLKVQPAELEDSGVYFCASSPGTYGYTFGSGTRLTVV.

The chain couples TRBV11-2 to TRBJ2-2, with TRBD2 identical over 9 bases. CDR3 length: 18 amino acids. Germline CDR1 SGHAT, CDR2 FQNNGV. V lost 2 bases to trimming and J lost 5 bases; unmatched junction nucleotides: 12. The DNA of the CDR3 is TGTGCCAGCAGCTTATCGGTTCGGCGGGAGGGTCGTACCGGGGAGCTGTTTTTT. Translated: CASSLSVRREGRTGELFF.

The chain uses TRBV5-1 and TRBJ1-5; TRBD1 agrees at 7 bases. Germline V gene lookup returns CDR1 SGHRS and CDR2 YFSETQ. Germline trimming cut 1 base from V and 9 bases from J; bases unmatched to any gene: 4. CDR3 length: 13 residues. CDR3 nucleotides: TGCGCCAGCAGCTTGACAGGGGATCTGCCCCAGCATTTT. Translating gives CASSLTGDLPQHF.

This chain links TRBV27 with TRBJ2-2; TRBD1 aligns across 8 bases. V lost 0 bases, J lost 6 bases, and 9 bases stayed unmatched. The CDR3 extends over 17 amino acids. Germline V lookup: CDR1 MNHEY, CDR2 SMNVEV (reference sequence). The CDR3 is CASSLSGQVLGSGELFF. The CDR3 DNA follows: TGTGCCAGCAGTTTATCGGGACAGGTCTTAGGTTCCGGGGAGCTGTTTTTT.

By share, this clone ranks as medium-sized (0.01 to 0.1%). The chain joins TRBV6-5 to TRBJ1-5; D may be TRBD1 (6 bases). Germline CDR1 reads MNHEY; CDR2 reads SVGAGI. V was trimmed by 6 bases and J by 5 bases, leaving 11 bases between them. This CDR3 has 13 amino acids. The CDR3 here is CASRDSFYQPQHF. The CDR3 nucleotides read TGTGCCAGCAGGGACAGTTTTTATCAGCCCCAGCATTTT.

Details on this clone: The junction does not match germline at one end; this may be a read error. The CDR3 DNA is TGTGCTAGCAGCTTAGGGGCGGTTGCCGAGGGGAATGAGCAGTTCTTC. Amino acids: CASSLGAVAEGNEQFF. The rearrangement joins TRBV7-7 to TRBJ2-1; D could derive from TRBD1 or TRBD2 (5 bases each). Looked up from germline, CDR1 is SSHAT and CDR2 is FNYEAQ (reference sequence). This CDR3 contains 16 residues.

This clone was detected only once. The CDR3 nucleotides read TGTGCCAGCAGCTTATATCCCCCGCCGGGACTAGCGGGAGGTAATCCCCAGAATGAGCAGTTCTTC. It encodes CASSLYPPPGLAGGNPQNEQFF. This chain connects TRBV7-8 to TRBJ2-1, with 15 bases lining up with TRBD2. Germline values: CDR1 SGHVS, CDR2 FQNEAQ. V dropped 2 bases and J dropped 7; count of bases not matched to a gene: 21. The CDR3 is 22 amino acids.

The genes are TRBV9 and TRBJ1-2, with D perhaps matching TRBD1 (5 bases). This CDR3 region has 12 residues. Trimming took 0 bases from V and 8 from J, leaving 8 bases between them. Germline-derived CDR1 and CDR2 are SGDLS and YYNGEE. The CDR3 here is CASSVVEGGYTF. In DNA, the CDR3 is TGTGCCAGCAGCGTAGTTGAGGGGGGCTACACCTTC. The full variable domain, completed using reference TRBV9 and TRBJ1-2, is DSGVTQTPKHLITATGQRVTLRCSPRSGDLSVYWYQQSLDQGLQFLIQYYNGEERAKGNILERFSAQQFPDLHSELNLSSLELGDSALYFCASSVVEGGYTFGSGTRLTVV.

This clone was counted a single time. The chain combines TRBV28 with TRBJ1-5, with TRBD1 matching 10 bases. The CDR3 loop spans 16 amino acids. V trimming: 1 base; J trimming: 7 bases; junction bases outside the gene matches: 7. Germline assignment: CDR1 MDHEN and CDR2 SYDVKM. As DNA, the CDR3 is TGTGCCAGCAGTTTATCCGGGACAGGGGTAGAGCAGCCCCAGCATTTT. Its protein product is CASSLSGTGVEQPQHF.

The chain joins TRBV28 to TRBJ1-2, with D unclear. The CDR3 has 13 amino acids. Between the trimmed V and J ends, which lost 6 bases and 3 bases, there was a span of 11 bases. Germline lookup yields CDR1 MDHEN and CDR2 SYDVKM. DNA for the CDR3: TGTGCCAGCAGCCCAGGTCATCACTATGGCTACACCTTC. This codes for CASSPGHHYGYTF.

This clone was picked up one time. The chain recombines TRBV28 with TRBJ1-4, with 10 bases fitting TRBD1. Germline V gives CDR1 MDHEN, CDR2 SYDVKM. The CDR3 consists of 16 residues. J gave up 8 bases and V 5 bases, and 11 bases lay outside the gene matches. This CDR3 reads CASSTPGGQGREKLFF. For the CDR3, the DNA is TGTGCCAGCAGTACGCCTGGGGGACAGGGGCGCGAAAAACTGTTTTTT.

The rearrangement uses TRBV4-3 and TRBJ2-7; D not resolved. Trimming took off 0 bases at V and 0 bases at J, with 15 bases between the two ends. Germline values: CDR1 LGHNA, CDR2 YSLEER. The CDR3 is 17 residues long. Here the CDR3 reads CASSQDLVDGFSYEQYF. The CDR3 nucleotides are TGCGCCAGCAGCCAAGATTTAGTCGACGGATTCTCCTACGAGCAGTACTTC.

The gene calls are TRBV4-1 and TRBJ2-7, with D perhaps TRBD2 (5 bases). V was cut by 4 bases and J by 3 bases, with 19 bases left in between. This CDR3 contains 16 residues. CDR1 is MGHRA and CDR2 is YSYEKL in the germline V gene. This CDR3 is CASSPTLANSFYEQYF. CDR3 nucleotide sequence: TGCGCCAGCAGCCCAACCCTAGCCAATTCTTTCTACGAGCAGTACTTC.

This clone was recorded once. The J gene is TRBJ2-2, the V gene TRBV7-2; D ambiguous. The CDR3 spans 14 residues. Germline CDR1 SGHTA, CDR2 FQGNSA. Trimming shortened V by 2 bases and J by 1 base, and 5 bases separated the two germline ends. CDR3: CASSLSWNTGELFF. The CDR3 nucleotides are TGTGCCAGCAGCTTATCATGGAACACCGGGGAGCTGTTTTTT.

The CDR3 DNA sequence: TGTGCCAGCAGTGACTCGATTATTTCGGGACCCGGCACCTTGAACACTGAAGCTTTCTTT. This translates into CASSDSIISGPGTLNTEAFF. V is TRBV6-4 and J is TRBJ1-1; perhaps TRBD1 as D (5 bases). The CDR3 is made up of 20 amino acids. Deletions cut 0 bases from V and 0 bases from J, with 23 bases between. The germline V gene has CDR1 MRHNA and CDR2 SNTAGT.

This chain joins TRBV7-9 and TRBJ1-1, with 8 bases identical to TRBD1. Germline-derived CDR1 and CDR2 are SEHNR and FQNEAQ (reference sequence). V lost 5 bases to trimming and J lost 3 bases; unmatched junction nucleotides: 2. The CDR3 totals 13 residues. CDR3 bases: TGTGCCAGCAGCCCAGGGGGCTACACTGAAGCTTTCTTT. It translates to CASSPGGYTEAFF. The full variable domain, rest sourced from reference TRBV7-9 and TRBJ1-1, is DTGVSQNPRHKITKRGQNVTFRCDPISEHNRLYWYRQTLGQGPEFLTYFQNEAQLEKSRLLSDRFSAERPKGSFSTLEIQRTEQGDSAMYLCASSPGGYTEAFFGQGTRLTVV.

V usage is TRBV28 and J usage is TRBJ2-7; D unresolved. V was shortened by 1 base and J by 3 bases, with 7 bases between the two germline ends. The CDR3 has 13 amino acids. The germline V gene encodes CDR1 MDHEN and CDR2 SYDVKM. The CDR3 DNA is TGTGCCAGCAGTTTATCCCCGTTCTACGAGCAGTACTTC. This sequence encodes CASSLSPFYEQYF. The full variable domain, completed using reference TRBV28 and TRBJ2-7, is DVKVTQSSRYLVKRTGEKVFLECVQDMDHENMFWYRQDPGLGLRLIYFSYDVKMKEKGDIPEGYSVSREKKERFSLILESASTNQTSMYLCASSLSPFYEQYFGPGTRLTVT.

This chain uses TRBV28 with TRBJ2-7, with 8 nucleotides matching TRBD1. The CDR3 contains 15 residues. V was pared by 1 base and J by 3 bases, with 5 bases of the junction left unmatched. CDR1 is MDHEN, CDR2 SYDVKM, per germline. The CDR3 region is CASSLSQGAGYEQYF. The CDR3 bases are TGTGCCAGCAGTTTATCTCAGGGGGCGGGCTACGAGCAGTACTTC.

This chain uses TRBV5-1 with TRBJ1-1; D is ambiguous. V was clipped by 3 bases and J by 0 bases, with 15 bases between them. Germline V CDR1 and CDR2: SGHRS, YFSETQ. The CDR3 loop spans 16 amino acids. CDR3 DNA sequence: TGCGCCAGCAGCTCGGCGATGGGGTCCCTGAACACTGAAGCTTTCTTT. Translation gives CASSSAMGSLNTEAFF.

This rearrangement joins TRBV18 to TRBJ1-3; the D gene is possibly TRBD1 (5 bases). Deletions cut 2 bases from V and 0 bases from J, with 11 bases between. Germline CDR1 KGHSH, CDR2 LQKENI. This CDR3 is built from 16 residues. CDR3 nucleotide sequence: TGTGCCAGCTCACCAGGGACGCCCAGCTCTGGAAACACCATATATTTT. This codes for CASSPGTPSSGNTIYF. The whole variable domain, filled in from reference TRBV18 and TRBJ1-3, reads NAGVMQNPRHLVRRRGQEARLRCSPMKGHSHVYWYRQLPEEGLKFMVYLQKENIIDESGMPKERFSAEFPKEGPSILRIQQVVRGDSAAYFCASSPGTPSSGNTIYFGEGSWLTVV.

The rearrangement joins TRBV5-3 to TRBJ2-1; 9 positions agree with TRBD2. TRBV5-3 counts as an open reading frame of uncertain function. After removal of 4 bases from V and 4 bases from J, the junction contained 12 bases not matched to a gene. The CDR3 length is 17 residues. CDR3 residues: CARSLRPFSGSYNEQFF. The CDR3 nucleotides are TGTGCCAGAAGCCTGCGCCCCTTTAGCGGGAGTTACAATGAGCAGTTCTTC.

This clone was counted once. This sequence joins TRBV19 and TRBJ1-5; D is unclear. V shed 7 bases and J shed 0 bases, with 10 bases lying between them. This CDR3 comprises 14 residues. CDR1 and CDR2 from the germline V gene are LNHDA and SQIVND (reference sequence). The CDR3 DNA follows: TGTGCCAGTACCAGAGGCGGTAGCAATCAGCCCCAGCATTTT. Translation gives CASTRGGSNQPQHF.